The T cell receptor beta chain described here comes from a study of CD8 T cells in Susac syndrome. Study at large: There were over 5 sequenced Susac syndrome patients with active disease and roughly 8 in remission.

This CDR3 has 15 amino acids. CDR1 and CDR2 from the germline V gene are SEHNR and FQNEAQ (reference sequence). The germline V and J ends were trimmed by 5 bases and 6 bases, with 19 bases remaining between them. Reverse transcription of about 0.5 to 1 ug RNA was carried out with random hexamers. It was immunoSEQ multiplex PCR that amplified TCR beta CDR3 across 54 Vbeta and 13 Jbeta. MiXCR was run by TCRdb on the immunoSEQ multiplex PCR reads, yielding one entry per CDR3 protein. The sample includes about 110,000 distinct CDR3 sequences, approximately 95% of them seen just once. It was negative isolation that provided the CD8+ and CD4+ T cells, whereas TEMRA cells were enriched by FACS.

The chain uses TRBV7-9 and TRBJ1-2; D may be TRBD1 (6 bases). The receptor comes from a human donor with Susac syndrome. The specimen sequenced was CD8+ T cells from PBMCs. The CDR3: CASSDSTGLADGYTF. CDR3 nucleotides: TGTGCCAGCAGCGATTCAACAGGGTTGGCTGATGGCTACACCTTC.